The present T cell receptor beta chain was sequenced within a study of patients and donors after allogeneic stem cell transplantation. TCRdb reprocessed the RT-PCR reads with MiXCR, giving one entry per CDR3 protein. The sample has about a million distinct CDR3 sequences, roughly 18% seen once. This clonotype came up a few times. Germline values: CDR1 MGHDK, CDR2 SYGVNS. The trim removed 6 bases at V and 5 bases at J, leaving 7 bases unmatched. The CDR3 has 14 amino acids. The V call is TRBV25-1, the J call TRBJ2-5; 9 nucleotides line up with TRBD1. This TCR was recovered from a human donor who was either an allogeneic HSCT recipient or a stem cell or donor lymphocyte infusion donor (not recorded which). It is not recorded whose cells these are; they may come from a transplant donor. Source material: blood, either unsorted or a sorted T cell fraction (not recorded which). CDR3 sequence reads: CASREGQGLETQYF. DNA for the CDR3: TGTGCCAGCAGAGAGGGACAGGGTTTGGAGACCCAGTACTTC.